These T cell receptor beta chains were read from a single sample in a study of STAT5B mutations in CD4+ large granular lymphocyte leukemia. The table came from immunoSEQ multiplex PCR; TCRdb's copy has only in-frame clones and leaves some out. The table has approximately 28,000 clones, around 90% seen once. Sequencing was done on a sample of CD4+ T cells from blood buffy coats. The receptors shown here come from a human donor in good health. Each CDR3 is given with its conserved first and last residue. D genes are given only for firm matches. Expanded clones are given a class, and other clones once, few, many or no size at all.

clone size: .; J gene: TRBJ1-2; V gene: TRBV7-2; D gene: .; CDR3 protein: CASSLSTVYGYTF; CDR3 DNA: TGTGCCAGCAGCTTATCGACCGTCTATGGCTACACCTTC
clone size: .; J gene: TRBJ2-7; V gene: TRBV7-9; D gene: .; CDR3 protein: CASSLAGTYEQYF; CDR3 DNA: TGTGCCAGCAGCTTAGCTGGCACCTACGAGCAGTACTTC
clone size: once; J gene: TRBJ1-6; V gene: TRBV2; D gene: .; CDR3 protein: CASSDSRTQPLHF; CDR3 DNA: TGTGCCAGCAGTGACAGCCGGACCCAACCCCTCCACTTT
clone size: .; J gene: TRBJ2-3; V gene: TRBV9; D gene: TRBD2; CDR3 protein: CASSVGGLAPDTQYF; CDR3 DNA: TGTGCCAGCAGCGTAGGAGGACTAGCGCCAGATACGCAGTATTTT
clone size: .; J gene: TRBJ1-1; V gene: TRBV29-1; D gene: TRBD1; CDR3 protein: CSVGYRGQATEAFF; CDR3 DNA: TGCAGCGTTGGGTACAGGGGACAAGCCACTGAAGCTTTCTTT
clone size: once; J gene: TRBJ1-3; V gene: TRBV9; D gene: .; CDR3 protein: CASSVASGSGNTIYF; CDR3 DNA: TGTGCCAGCAGCGTAGCGTCAGGCTCTGGAAACACCATATATTTT
clone size: .; J gene: TRBJ2-7; V gene: TRBV11-2; D gene: .; CDR3 protein: CASGRRPYEQYF; CDR3 DNA: TGTGCCAGCGGCCGACGGCCCTACGAGCAGTACTTC
clone size: .; J gene: TRBJ2-7; V gene: TRBV25-1; D gene: .; CDR3 protein: CASRGHFEGEQYF; CDR3 DNA: TGTGCCAGCAGAGGACACTTCGAAGGCGAGCAGTACTTC
clone size: .; J gene: TRBJ1-2; V gene: TRBV5-1; D gene: TRBD1; CDR3 protein: CASSLAGTADGYTF; CDR3 DNA: TGCGCCAGCAGCTTGGCCGGGACAGCCGACGGCTACACCTTC
clone size: .; J gene: TRBJ1-2; V gene: TRBV5-8; D gene: TRBD1; CDR3 protein: CASSHRTGGIYGYTF; CDR3 DNA: TGTGCCAGCAGCCACAGGACAGGGGGGATCTATGGCTACACCTTC
clone size: .; J gene: TRBJ2-1; V gene: TRBV4-1; D gene: TRBD2; CDR3 protein: CASSQGNSGRFLDEQFF; CDR3 DNA: TGCGCCAGCAGCCAAGGGAATAGCGGGAGGTTTTTGGATGAGCAGTTCTTC
clone size: once; J gene: TRBJ2-1; V gene: TRBV9; D gene: .; CDR3 protein: CASERTLRYNEQFF; CDR3 DNA: TGTGCCAGCGAACGGACGCTCCGGTACAATGAGCAGTTCTTC
clone size: .; J gene: TRBJ2-2; V gene: TRBV5-1; D gene: .; CDR3 protein: CASRRGTRGTNTGELFF; CDR3 DNA: TGCGCCAGCAGACGAGGAACTCGGGGGACGAACACCGGGGAGCTGTTTTTT
clone size: .; J gene: TRBJ2-7; V gene: TRBV19; D gene: TRBD1; CDR3 protein: CASTETGTYEQYF; CDR3 DNA: TGTGCCAGTACAGAGACAGGGACCTACGAGCAGTACTTC
clone size: .; J gene: TRBJ2-7; V gene: TRBV18; D gene: TRBD2; CDR3 protein: CASSPSGRTSYEQYF; CDR3 DNA: TGTGCCAGCTCACCAAGCGGGAGGACGTCCTACGAGCAGTACTTC
clone size: once; J gene: TRBJ2-1; V gene: TRBV28; D gene: TRBD1; CDR3 protein: CASTRTGDNEQFF; CDR3 DNA: TGTGCCAGCACCCGGACAGGGGATAATGAGCAGTTCTTC
clone size: .; J gene: TRBJ1-4; V gene: TRBV29-1; D gene: TRBD1; CDR3 protein: CSVYRDRGDEKLFF; CDR3 DNA: TGCAGCGTCTACCGAGACAGGGGAGATGAAAAACTGTTTTTT
clone size: .; J gene: TRBJ2-1; V gene: TRBV5-4; D gene: TRBD2; CDR3 protein: CASSQTGTSGTVEQFF; CDR3 DNA: TGTGCCAGCAGCCAGACCGGGACTAGCGGGACCGTTGAGCAGTTCTTC
clone size: .; J gene: TRBJ1-5; V gene: TRBV28; D gene: .; CDR3 protein: CASSSSDQPQHF; CDR3 DNA: TGTGCCAGCAGTAGTTCGGATCAGCCCCAGCATTTT
clone size: .; J gene: TRBJ1-3; V gene: TRBV5-4; D gene: TRBD1; CDR3 protein: CASSRRTGGTSSGNTIYF; CDR3 DNA: TGTGCCAGCAGCCGCCGGACAGGGGGCACCTCCTCTGGAAACACCATATATTTT
clone size: few; J gene: TRBJ2-7; V gene: TRBV19; D gene: .; CDR3 protein: CASSPQESGGYEQYF; CDR3 DNA: TGTGCCAGTAGTCCTCAGGAGTCTGGGGGGTACGAGCAGTACTTC
clone size: .; J gene: TRBJ1-1; V gene: TRBV19; D gene: .; CDR3 protein: CATSGRQNTEAFF; CDR3 DNA: TGTGCCACCTCGGGACGCCAGAACACTGAAGCTTTCTTT
clone size: .; J gene: TRBJ1-5; V gene: TRBV6-5; D gene: .; CDR3 protein: CASRGGYSNQPQHF; CDR3 DNA: TGTGCCAGCAGGGGGGGATATAGCAATCAGCCCCAGCATTTT
clone size: .; J gene: TRBJ1-2; V gene: TRBV28; D gene: TRBD1; CDR3 protein: CASSLPGTGGGYTF; CDR3 DNA: TGTGCCAGCAGTTTACCGGGGACAGGGGGTGGCTACACCTTC
clone size: .; J gene: TRBJ2-7; V gene: TRBV6-1; D gene: .; CDR3 protein: CASSEAGDLYEQYF; CDR3 DNA: TGTGCCAGCAGTGAAGCCGGAGACCTCTACGAGCAGTACTTC
clone size: once; J gene: TRBJ1-6; V gene: TRBV12-5; D gene: .; CDR3 protein: CASASQSDSYNSPLHF; CDR3 DNA: TGTGCTAGTGCTTCCCAGTCGGACAGCTATAATTCACCCCTCCACTTT
clone size: .; J gene: TRBJ1-2; V gene: TRBV28; D gene: .; CDR3 protein: CASSLDTRNYGYTF; CDR3 DNA: TGTGCCAGCAGTTTAGATACCAGGAACTATGGCTACACCTTC
clone size: .; J gene: TRBJ2-2; V gene: TRBV7-6; D gene: .; CDR3 protein: CASRGDTGELFF; CDR3 DNA: TGTGCCAGCAGGGGTGACACCGGGGAGCTGTTTTTT
clone size: .; J gene: TRBJ2-1; V gene: TRBV11-3; D gene: .; CDR3 protein: CASSHLTSGEQFF; CDR3 DNA: TGTGCCAGCAGCCATCTCACCAGCGGCGAGCAGTTCTTC
clone size: .; J gene: TRBJ2-7; V gene: TRBV5-6; D gene: TRBD2; CDR3 protein: CASSQGTSGVGYEQYF; CDR3 DNA: TGTGCCAGCAGCCAAGGGACTAGCGGGGTTGGTTACGAGCAGTACTTC
clone size: .; J gene: TRBJ1-2; V gene: TRBV7-2; D gene: TRBD1; CDR3 protein: CASSSSTGGPYGYTF; CDR3 DNA: TGTGCCAGCAGCTCCTCGACAGGGGGGCCCTATGGCTACACCTTC
clone size: .; J gene: TRBJ2-5; V gene: TRBV29-1; D gene: .; CDR3 protein: CGQGSGQTQYF; CDR3 DNA: TGCGGCCAGGGCTCCGGCCAGACCCAGTACTTC
clone size: .; J gene: TRBJ2-7; V gene: TRBV10-3; D gene: TRBD1; CDR3 protein: CAISGTGRAYEQYF; CDR3 DNA: TGTGCCATCAGTGGGACAGGGCGGGCCTACGAGCAGTACTTC
clone size: .; J gene: TRBJ2-3; V gene: TRBV5-4; D gene: .; CDR3 protein: CASSSPVATDTQYF; CDR3 DNA: TGTGCCAGCAGTTCGCCAGTCGCAACAGATACGCAGTATTTT
clone size: .; J gene: TRBJ1-2; V gene: TRBV7-8; D gene: TRBD1; CDR3 protein: CASSLLGQRNLNDGYTF; CDR3 DNA: TGTGCCAGCAGCTTACTGGGACAGAGAAACCTTAATGATGGCTACACCTTC
clone size: .; J gene: TRBJ2-3; V gene: TRBV5-1; D gene: .; CDR3 protein: CASSLDLAVSADTQYF; CDR3 DNA: TGCGCCAGCAGCTTGGATCTAGCCGTTTCCGCAGATACGCAGTATTTT
clone size: .; J gene: TRBJ2-5; V gene: TRBV5-6; D gene: TRBD2; CDR3 protein: CASSNLAADQETQYF; CDR3 DNA: TGTGCCAGCAGCAACCTAGCGGCTGATCAAGAGACCCAGTACTTC
clone size: .; J gene: TRBJ1-2; V gene: TRBV5-4; D gene: .; CDR3 protein: CASSQVVGGYGYTF; CDR3 DNA: TGTGCCAGCAGCCAGGTGGTGGGGGGCTATGGCTACACCTTC
clone size: .; J gene: TRBJ2-3; V gene: TRBV7-2; D gene: .; CDR3 protein: CASRRGTRTDTQYF; CDR3 DNA: TGTGCCAGCAGGAGGGGTACACGGACAGATACGCAGTATTTT
clone size: .; J gene: TRBJ2-1; V gene: TRBV29-1; D gene: .; CDR3 protein: CSVTPADNEQFF; CDR3 DNA: TGCAGCGTTACGCCCGCTGACAATGAGCAGTTCTTC
clone size: once; J gene: TRBJ2-2; V gene: TRBV9; D gene: .; CDR3 protein: CASSADIGELFF; CDR3 DNA: TGTGCCAGCAGCGCGGATATCGGGGAGCTGTTTTTT
clone size: .; J gene: TRBJ2-5; V gene: TRBV7-9; D gene: .; CDR3 protein: CASSSRFMETQYF; CDR3 DNA: TGTGCCAGCAGCTCGAGGTTTATGGAGACCCAGTACTTC
clone size: .; J gene: TRBJ1-4; V gene: TRBV29-1; D gene: .; CDR3 protein: CSVDTQGAGEKLFF; CDR3 DNA: TGCAGCGTTGACACACAGGGAGCGGGAGAAAAACTGTTTTTT
clone size: once; J gene: TRBJ1-5; V gene: TRBV28; D gene: .; CDR3 protein: CASGNQPQHF; CDR3 DNA: TGTGCCAGCGGAAATCAGCCCCAGCATTTT
clone size: .; J gene: TRBJ2-1; V gene: TRBV27; D gene: TRBD1; CDR3 protein: CARKRGRDRENNEQFF; CDR3 DNA: TGTGCCAGAAAAAGGGGTCGGGACAGGGAAAACAATGAGCAGTTCTTC
clone size: .; J gene: TRBJ2-1; V gene: TRBV5-1; D gene: .; CDR3 protein: CASSLAGSWPDYNEQFF; CDR3 DNA: TGCGCCAGCAGCTTGGCAGGGTCTTGGCCGGACTACAATGAGCAGTTCTTC
clone size: .; J gene: TRBJ2-4; V gene: TRBV27; D gene: TRBD1; CDR3 protein: CASRRTGGTDIQYF; CDR3 DNA: TGTGCCAGCAGGCGGACAGGGGGAACGGACATTCAGTACTTC
clone size: .; J gene: TRBJ2-7; V gene: TRBV2; D gene: TRBD2; CDR3 protein: CASSSPSGLSSYEQYF; CDR3 DNA: TGTGCCAGCAGTTCCCCTAGCGGGCTCAGCTCCTACGAGCAGTACTTC
clone size: .; J gene: TRBJ1-2; V gene: TRBV5-6; D gene: .; CDR3 protein: CASSWRAGRGYTF; CDR3 DNA: TGTGCCAGCAGCTGGAGGGCAGGTCGAGGCTACACCTTC
clone size: .; J gene: TRBJ2-1; V gene: TRBV20-1; D gene: .; CDR3 protein: CSATGLDEQFF; CDR3 DNA: TGCAGTGCTACGGGCCTGGATGAGCAGTTCTTC
clone size: .; J gene: TRBJ1-5; V gene: TRBV6-1; D gene: .; CDR3 protein: CASSEHGGPNQPQHF; CDR3 DNA: TGTGCCAGCAGTGAACATGGGGGGCCCAATCAGCCCCAGCATTTT